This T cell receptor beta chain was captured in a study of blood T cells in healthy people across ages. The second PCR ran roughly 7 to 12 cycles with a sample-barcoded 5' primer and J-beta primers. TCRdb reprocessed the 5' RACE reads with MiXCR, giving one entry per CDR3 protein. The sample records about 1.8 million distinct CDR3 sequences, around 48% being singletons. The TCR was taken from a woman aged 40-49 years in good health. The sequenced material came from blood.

The CDR3 DNA reads TGCAGTGCTAGGGGGACAAGGTGGGGCGAAGCTTTCTTT. Its translation is CSARGTRWGEAFF. The chain has TRBV20-1 and TRBJ1-1; tentative D call: TRBD1 (6 bases). Between the trimmed V and J ends, which lost 3 bases and 8 bases, there was a span of 16 bases. Germline CDR1 and CDR2: DFQATT and SNEGSKA (reference sequence). This CDR3 is 13 amino acids long.